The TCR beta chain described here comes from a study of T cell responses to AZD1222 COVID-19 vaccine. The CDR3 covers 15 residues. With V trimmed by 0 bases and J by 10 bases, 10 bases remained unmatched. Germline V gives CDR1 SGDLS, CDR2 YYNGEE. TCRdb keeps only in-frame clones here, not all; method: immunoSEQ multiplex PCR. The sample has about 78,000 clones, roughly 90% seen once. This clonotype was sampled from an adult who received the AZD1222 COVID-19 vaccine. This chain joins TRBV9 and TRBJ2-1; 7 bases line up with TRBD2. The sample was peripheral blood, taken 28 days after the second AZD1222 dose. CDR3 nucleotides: TGTGCCAGCAGCGTAGACAGGACTAGGAGTATAGAGCAGTTCTTC. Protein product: CASSVDRTRSIEQFF.